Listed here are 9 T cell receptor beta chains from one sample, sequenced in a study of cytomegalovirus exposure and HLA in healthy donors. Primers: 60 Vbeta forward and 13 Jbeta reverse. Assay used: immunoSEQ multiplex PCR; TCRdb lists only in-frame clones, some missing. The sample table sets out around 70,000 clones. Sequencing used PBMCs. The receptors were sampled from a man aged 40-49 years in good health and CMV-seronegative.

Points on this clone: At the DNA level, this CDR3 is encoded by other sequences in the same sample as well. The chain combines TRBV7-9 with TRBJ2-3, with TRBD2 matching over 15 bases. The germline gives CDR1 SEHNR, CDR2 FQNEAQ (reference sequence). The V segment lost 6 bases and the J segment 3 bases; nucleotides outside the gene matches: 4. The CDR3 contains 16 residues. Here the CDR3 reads CASSPGTSGGTDTQYF. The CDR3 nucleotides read TGTGCCAGCAGTCCGGGGACTAGCGGGGGGACAGATACGCAGTATTTT.

The CDR3 spells CASSSPGTSGRPNQYF. The DNA for the CDR3 is TGTGCCAGCAGTTCCCCCGGGACTAGCGGGAGACCCAACCAGTACTTC. V and J are TRBV28 and TRBJ2-5; TRBD2 aligns across 14 bases. Germline-derived CDR1 and CDR2 are MDHEN and SYDVKM. The CDR3 extends over 16 amino acids. V gave up 4 bases and J gave up 10 bases; unmatched junction bases: 11.

CDR3 loop: CASSLARTVSGNTIYF. For the CDR3, the DNA is TGTGCCAGCAGCTTAGCTAGGACAGTCTCTGGAAACACCATATATTTT. The rearrangement links TRBV11-2 to TRBJ1-3; D might be TRBD1 (6 bases). Germline values: CDR1 SGHAT, CDR2 FQNNGV. The CDR3 totals 16 residues. Trimming took 1 base from V and 0 from J, leaving 10 bases between them.

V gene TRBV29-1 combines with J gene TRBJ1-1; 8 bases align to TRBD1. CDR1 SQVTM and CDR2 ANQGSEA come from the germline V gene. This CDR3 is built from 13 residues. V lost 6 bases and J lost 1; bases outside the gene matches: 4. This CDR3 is CSVVGQGNTEAFF. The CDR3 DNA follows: TGCAGCGTCGTCGGACAGGGGAACACTGAAGCTTTCTTT. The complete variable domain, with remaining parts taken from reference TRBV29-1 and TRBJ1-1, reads SAVISQKPSRDICQRGTSLTIQCQVDSQVTMMFWYRQQPGQSLTLIATANQGSEATYESGFVIDKFPISRPNLTFSTLTVSNMSPEDSSIYLCSVVGQGNTEAFFGQGTRLTVV.

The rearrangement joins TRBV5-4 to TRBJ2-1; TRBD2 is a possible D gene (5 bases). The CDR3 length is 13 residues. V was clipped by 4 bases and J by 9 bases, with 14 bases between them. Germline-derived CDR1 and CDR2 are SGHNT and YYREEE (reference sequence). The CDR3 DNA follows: TGTGCCAGCAGCCTGATCACGGGAAGTGAGCAGTTCTTC. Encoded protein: CASSLITGSEQFF.

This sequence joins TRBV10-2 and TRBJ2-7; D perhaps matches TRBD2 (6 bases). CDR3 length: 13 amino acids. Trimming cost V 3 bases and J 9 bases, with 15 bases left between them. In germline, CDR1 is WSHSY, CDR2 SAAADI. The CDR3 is CASSDQTIGGQYF. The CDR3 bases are TGCGCCAGCAGTGACCAGACTATCGGGGGGCAGTACTTC.

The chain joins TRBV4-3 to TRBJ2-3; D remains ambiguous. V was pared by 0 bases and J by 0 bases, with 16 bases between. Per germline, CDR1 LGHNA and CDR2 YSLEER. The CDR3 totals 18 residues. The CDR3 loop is CASSQDTRYGISTDTQYF. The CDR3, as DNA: TGCGCCAGCAGCCAAGATACGCGATACGGTATTAGCACAGATACGCAGTATTTT.

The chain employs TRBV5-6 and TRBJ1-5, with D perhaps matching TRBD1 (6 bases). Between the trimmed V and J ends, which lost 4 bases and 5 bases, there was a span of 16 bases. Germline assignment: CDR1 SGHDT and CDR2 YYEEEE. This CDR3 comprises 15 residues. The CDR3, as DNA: TGTGCCAGCAGCGGGGGCGTAGGGGGGGATCAGCCCCAGCATTTT. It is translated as CASSGGVGGDQPQHF. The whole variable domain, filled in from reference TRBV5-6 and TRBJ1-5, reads DAGVTQSPTHLIKTRGQQVTLRCSPKSGHDTVSWYQQALGQGPQFIFQYYEEEERQRGNFPDRFSGHQFPNYSSELNVNALLLGDSALYLCASSGGVGGDQPQHFGDGTRLSIL.

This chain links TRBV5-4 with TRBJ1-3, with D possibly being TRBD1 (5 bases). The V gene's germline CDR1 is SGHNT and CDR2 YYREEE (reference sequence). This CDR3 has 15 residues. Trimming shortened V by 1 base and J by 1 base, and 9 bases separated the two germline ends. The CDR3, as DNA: TGTGCCAGCAGCTTGTCCGGGACTTCTGGAAACACCATATATTTT. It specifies CASSLSGTSGNTIYF.